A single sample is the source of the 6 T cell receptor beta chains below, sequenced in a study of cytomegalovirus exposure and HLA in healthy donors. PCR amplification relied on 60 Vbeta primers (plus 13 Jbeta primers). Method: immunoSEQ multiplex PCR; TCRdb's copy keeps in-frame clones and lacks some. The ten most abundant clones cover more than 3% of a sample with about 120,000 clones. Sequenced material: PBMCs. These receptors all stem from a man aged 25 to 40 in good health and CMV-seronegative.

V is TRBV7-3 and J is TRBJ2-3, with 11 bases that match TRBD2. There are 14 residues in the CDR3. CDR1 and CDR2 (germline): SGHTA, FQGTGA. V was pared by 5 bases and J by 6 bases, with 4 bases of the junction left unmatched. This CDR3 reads CASSDRTSGDTQYF. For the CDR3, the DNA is TGTGCCAGCAGCGACCGGACTAGCGGGGATACGCAGTATTTT.

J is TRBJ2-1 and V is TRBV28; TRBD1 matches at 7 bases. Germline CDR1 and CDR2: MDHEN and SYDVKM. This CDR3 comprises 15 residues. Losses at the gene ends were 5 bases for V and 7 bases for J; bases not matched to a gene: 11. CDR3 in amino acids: CASSGSGQKNNEQFF. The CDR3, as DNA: TGTGCCAGCAGTGGATCGGGACAGAAGAATAATGAGCAGTTCTTC.

The CDR3 nucleotides read TGTGCCAGCTCCGGGGGTCCCTACGAGCAGTACTTC. Protein product: CASSGGPYEQYF. V and J are TRBV18 and TRBJ2-5; a weak D match, TRBD2 (6 bases). The DNA matches TRBJ2-7 better at its end, which makes the J call doubtful. There are 12 residues in the CDR3. The V gene's germline CDR1 is KGHSH and CDR2 LQKENI.

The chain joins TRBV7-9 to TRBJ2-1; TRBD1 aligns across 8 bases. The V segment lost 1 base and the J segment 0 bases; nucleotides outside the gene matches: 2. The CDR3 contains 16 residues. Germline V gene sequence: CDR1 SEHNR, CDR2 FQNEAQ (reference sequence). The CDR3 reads CASSLGQGYSYNEQFF. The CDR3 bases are TGTGCCAGCAGCTTAGGACAGGGGTACTCCTACAATGAGCAGTTCTTC.

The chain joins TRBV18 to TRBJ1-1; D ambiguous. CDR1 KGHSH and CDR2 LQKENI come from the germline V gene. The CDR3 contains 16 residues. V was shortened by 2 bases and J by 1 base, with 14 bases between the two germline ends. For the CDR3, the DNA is TGTGCCAGCTCACCATTCCTACCGCCTGGGAACACTGAAGCTTTCTTT. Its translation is CASSPFLPPGNTEAFF.

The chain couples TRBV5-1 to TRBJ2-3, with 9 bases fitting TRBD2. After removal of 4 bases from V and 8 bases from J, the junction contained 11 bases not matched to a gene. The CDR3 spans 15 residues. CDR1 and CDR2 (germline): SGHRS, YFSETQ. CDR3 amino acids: CASSVSGGPLGTQYF. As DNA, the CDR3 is TGCGCCAGCAGCGTTAGCGGGGGCCCCTTAGGTACGCAGTATTTT.